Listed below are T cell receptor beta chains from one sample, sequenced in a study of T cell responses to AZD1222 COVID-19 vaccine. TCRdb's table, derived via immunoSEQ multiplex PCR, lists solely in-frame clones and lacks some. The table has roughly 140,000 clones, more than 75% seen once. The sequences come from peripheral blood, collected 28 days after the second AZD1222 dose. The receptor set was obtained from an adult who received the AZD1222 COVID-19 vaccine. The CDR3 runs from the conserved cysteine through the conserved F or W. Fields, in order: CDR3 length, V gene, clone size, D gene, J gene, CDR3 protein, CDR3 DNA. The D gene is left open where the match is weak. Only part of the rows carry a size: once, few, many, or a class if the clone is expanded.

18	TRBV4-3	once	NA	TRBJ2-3	CASSQDLGDGLITDTQYF	TGCGCCAGCAGCCAAGATCTAGGGGACGGACTGATCACAGATACGCAGTATTTT
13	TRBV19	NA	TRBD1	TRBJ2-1	CASRPRGLNEQFF	TGTGCCAGTAGACCGAGGGGGCTTAATGAGCAGTTCTTC
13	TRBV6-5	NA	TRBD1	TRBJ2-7	CASSYGTGHEQYF	TGTGCCAGCAGTTACGGGACAGGCCACGAGCAGTACTTC
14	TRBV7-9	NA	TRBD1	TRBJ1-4	CASSSDRGGEKLFF	TGTGCCAGCAGCTCCGACAGGGGGGGCGAAAAACTGTTTTTT
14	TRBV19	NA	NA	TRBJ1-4	CASSRRESNEKLFF	TGTGCCAGTAGTAGACGGGAGTCTAATGAAAAACTGTTTTTT
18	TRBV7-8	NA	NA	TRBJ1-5	CASSLHPTGRTENGPQHF	TGTGCCAGCAGCCTACACCCGACAGGCCGAACGGAGAACGGCCCCCAGCATTTT
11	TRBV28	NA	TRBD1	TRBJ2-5	CASSLRQGMYF	TGTGCCAGCAGTTTACGACAGGGGATGTACTTC
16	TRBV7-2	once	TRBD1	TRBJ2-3	CASSPDLRGRRDTQYF	TGTGCCAGCAGCCCAGACCTCAGGGGGCGTAGAGATACGCAGTATTTT
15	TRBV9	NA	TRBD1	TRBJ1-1	CASSSGTGGGTEAFF	TGTGCCAGTTCTTCCGGGACAGGGGGTGGGACTGAAGCTTTCTTT
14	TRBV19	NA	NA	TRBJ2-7	CASSSPGAYYEQYF	TGTGCCAGTAGTTCCCCGGGGGCATACTACGAGCAGTACTTC
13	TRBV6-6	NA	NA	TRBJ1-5	CAVTRRGNQPQHF	TGTGCCGTCACGAGGAGGGGCAATCAGCCCCAGCATTTT
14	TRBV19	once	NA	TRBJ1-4	CASNQQPTNEKLFF	TGTGCCAGTAACCAACAGCCAACTAATGAAAAACTGTTTTTT
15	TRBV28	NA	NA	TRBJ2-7	CASSAPALLTYEQYF	TGTGCCAGCAGTGCCCCCGCCCTCTTGACCTACGAGCAGTACTTC
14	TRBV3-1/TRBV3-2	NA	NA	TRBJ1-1	CASSQEVQARFTFF	TGTGCCAGCAGCCAAGAGGTACAGGCGCGGTTCACTTTCTTT
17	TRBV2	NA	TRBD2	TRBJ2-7	CASSPLSGGAGRYEQYF	TGTGCCAGCAGTCCCCTTAGCGGGGGGGCCGGTCGATACGAGCAGTACTTC
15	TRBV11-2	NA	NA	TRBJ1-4	CASSPGQSTNEKLFF	TGTGCCAGCAGTCCCGGACAGTCAACTAATGAAAAACTGTTTTTT